The 14 T cell receptor beta chains given below trace back to one sample, sequenced in a study of T and B cells in COVID-19 patients. BIOMED2 TRB-A/B primer pools were used in multiplex TRB PCR. MiXCR, applied by TCRdb to the multiplex PCR reads, yields one record per CDR3 protein. The table records about 8,400 distinct CDR3 sequences, about 23% of them present only once. From blood, roughly 220-550 ng of genomic DNA served as TRB template. The sequenced material came from blood. All receptors derive from a human donor who had recovered from COVID-19.

This chain connects TRBV6-2 or TRBV6-3 to TRBJ1-5; D unresolved. This CDR3 has 16 amino acids. Per germline, CDR1 MNHEY and CDR2 SVGEGT. The germline V and J ends were trimmed by 4 bases and 2 bases, with 15 bases remaining between them. CDR3: CASSSKGRGGNQPQHF. CDR3 sequence (DNA): TGTGCCAGCAGTTCCAAGGGTAGAGGAGGCAATCAGCCCCAGCATTTT.

The rearrangement joins TRBV7-2 to TRBJ1-4; D is unclear. Germline V gene sequence: CDR1 SGHTA, CDR2 FQGNSA. The CDR3 has 15 residues. V lost 3 bases to trimming and J lost 3 bases, with 11 bases between them. The CDR3 DNA is TGTGCCAGCAGCTTCCCCGGGTCGGCTAATGAAAAACTGTTTTTT. Translated: CASSFPGSANEKLFF.

In its sample, this clonotype was seen many times. The V and J genes are TRBV6-5 and TRBJ2-5; 7 bases line up with TRBD2. The CDR3 runs 16 residues. With V trimmed by 7 bases and J by 1 base, 12 bases remained unmatched. The germline V gene encodes CDR1 MNHEY and CDR2 SVGAGI. CDR3 sequence (DNA): TGTGCCAGCACTAACTGGGGGGGGACGGCCCAAGAGACCCAGTACTTC. It codes for CASTNWGGTAQETQYF.

The sample holds a few counts of this clonotype. CDR3 DNA sequence: TGTGCCAGCACCTTCACAGGGAAGGGCACCGGGGAGCTGTTTTTT. Translating gives CASTFTGKGTGELFF. This chain uses TRBV6-2 or TRBV6-3 with TRBJ2-2, with D possibly matching TRBD1 (6 bases). V lost 7 bases and J lost 4, with 16 bases in between. From germline, CDR1 is MNHEY and CDR2 SVGEGT. CDR3 length equals 15 residues.

This chain uses TRBV11-2 with TRBJ2-3; D is unclear. The V end was cut by 0 bases, the J end by 4 bases, with 11 bases between. The CDR3 spans 15 residues. CDR1 and CDR2 from the germline V gene are SGHAT and FQNNGV. The CDR3 region has the DNA TGTGCCAGCAGCTTAGATTGGTATCCGTCAGATACGCAGTATTTT. Its protein is CASSLDWYPSDTQYF.

This clonotype is categorized as medium-sized. V is TRBV6-1 and J is TRBJ2-3; the D gene is possibly TRBD2 (6 bases). Germline V gene lookup returns CDR1 MNHNS and CDR2 SASEGT. Trimming shortened V by 4 bases and J by 4 bases, and 6 bases separated the two germline ends. This CDR3 comprises 12 residues. The CDR3 loop reads CASSGGADTQYF. The CDR3 DNA is TGTGCCAGCAGTGGCGGGGCAGATACGCAGTATTTT.

The sample holds many counts of this clonotype. The rearrangement links TRBV18 to TRBJ1-1, with D tentatively TRBD1 (5 bases). The CDR3 length is 12 residues. V shed 7 bases and J shed 10 bases, with 16 bases lying between them. Germline assignment: CDR1 KGHSH and CDR2 LQKENI. CDR3 coding DNA: TGTGCCAGCTACCCGCGGCAGGGAGTAGCTTTCTTT. This translates into CASYPRQGVAFF.

The J gene is TRBJ2-2, the V gene TRBV19, with TRBD2 matching 10 bases. V shed 6 bases and J 3 bases; nucleotides not matched to a gene: 4. CDR1 LNHDA and CDR2 SQIVND come from the germline V gene (reference sequence). The CDR3 contains 15 residues. CDR3 in DNA: TGTGCCAGTAGAGGACTAGCGGTGCACACCGGGGAGCTGTTTTTT. Translating gives CASRGLAVHTGELFF.

Only a few counts were recorded for this clonotype. The chain links TRBV25-1 to TRBJ2-6; 7 bases map to TRBD2. The germline CDR1 and CDR2 sequences are MGHDK and SYGVNS. CDR3 length: 18 amino acids. J gave up 0 bases and V 4 bases, and 9 bases lay outside the gene matches. The CDR3 loop reads CASSVWGGGRSGANVLTF. As DNA, the CDR3 is TGTGCCAGCAGTGTGTGGGGGGGTGGCCGCTCTGGGGCCAACGTCCTGACTTTC.

This clonotype is medium-sized by share. The chain combines TRBV18 with TRBJ2-3; D is perhaps TRBD2 (5 bases). The V gene's germline CDR1 is KGHSH and CDR2 LQKENI. Trimming removed 0 bases from V and 2 bases from J, with 12 bases in between. CDR3 size: 16 residues. The chain's CDR3 is CASSPPDGITTDTQYF. In DNA form, the CDR3 reads TGTGCCAGCTCACCACCGGACGGGATTACCACAGATACGCAGTATTTT.

Relative to its sample, this clonotype is medium-sized (0.01 to 0.1%). This chain connects TRBV12-3 or TRBV12-4 to TRBJ2-1; D is ambiguous. The CDR3 is 17 residues long. Trimming left V 3 bases short and J 0 bases short, with 15 bases between. The CDR3 here is CASSFGPSLLSYNEQFF. CDR3 sequence (DNA): TGTGCCAGCAGTTTTGGGCCCTCTCTCCTCTCCTACAATGAGCAGTTCTTC.

The rearrangement uses TRBV4-3 and TRBJ1-2; D uncertain. V dropped 0 bases and J dropped 4 bases, with 12 bases sitting between them. The CDR3 has 15 amino acids. Germline V gene lookup returns CDR1 LGHNA and CDR2 YSLEER. Here the CDR3 DNA reads TGCGCCAGCAGCCAAGAGGAAGAGACGGTCTATGGCTACACCTTC. Protein product: CASSQEEETVYGYTF.

This chain connects TRBV29-1 to TRBJ2-7, with D possibly called TRBD1 or TRBD2 (6 bases each). The germline CDR1 and CDR2 sequences are SQVTM and ANQGSEA. Trimming pared 6 bases from V and 3 bases from J, leaving 18 bases between. The CDR3 is made up of 14 amino acids. Here the CDR3 DNA reads TGCAGCGTGACACAGGGAGGCGCACACTACGAGCAGTACTTC. It is translated as CSVTQGGAHYEQYF.

V usage is TRBV24-1 and J usage is TRBJ2-7, with 9 bases matching TRBD1. The germline gives CDR1 KGHDR, CDR2 SFDVKD. This CDR3 spans 15 amino acids. With V trimmed by 4 bases and J by 3 bases, 6 bases remained unmatched. CDR3 loop: CATSDWDRAFYEQYF. Written as DNA, the CDR3 is TGTGCCACCAGTGACTGGGACAGGGCGTTCTACGAGCAGTACTTC.